Reported below is one T cell receptor (beta chain). Its cognate antigen is unknown. Germline loops: CDR1 SGHNT, CDR2 YENEEA. The CDR3 totals 13 residues. V lost 5 bases and J 2 bases, leaving 8 bases between the germline ends. The sample is drawn from a study of vaccination effects on CD4 cells after COVID-19. ViraFEST assay sequencing came after antigen-specific CD4+ T cells were expanded with viral peptide pools. Following an approximately ten-day culture, CD4+ T cells were purified. Sometime from March through December 2020, the person acquired a SARS-CoV-2 infection that PCR confirmed. Two doses of either BNT162b2 or mRNA-1273 were given to each participant. The method was immunoSEQ multiplex PCR; TCRdb's version includes in-frame clones alone and lacks a portion of them. The repertoire consists of over 15,000 clones, with about 74% occurring once and the leading ten covering around a fifth.

Sequencing used CD4+ T cells from PBMCs cultured with SARS-CoV-2 spike peptides, obtained after COVID-19 vaccination. V is TRBV11-3 and J is TRBJ2-3, with no clear D. The clonotype comes from a human donor who had a prior SARS-CoV-2 infection. The CDR3 nucleotides are TGTGCCAGCAGCCCCCAGACCACAGATACGCAGTATTTT. Residues: CASSPQTTDTQYF.